These T cell receptor beta chains were read from a single sample in a study of blood T cell repertoires in COVID-19. Measured with immunoSEQ multiplex PCR; TCRdb has only the in-frame clones, and not every one. In the table there are about 120,000 clones, 85% to 90% of which are singletons. Material for sequencing was peripheral blood. The receptors stem from a man aged 80 or over with active or convalescent COVID-19. Both conserved end residues are part of each CDR3. The order of the fields is clone size, D gene, V gene, J gene, CDR3 DNA, CDR3 protein. D genes are given only for firm matches. Clone size is given for some rows only: seen once, a few or many times, or a class if the clone is expanded.

.	.	TRBV30	TRBJ1-3	TGTGCCTGGAGTGTTACTGGCTCTGGAAACACCATATATTTT	CAWSVTGSGNTIYF
.	TRBD1	TRBV5-1	TRBJ1-2	TGCGCCAGCAGTCCCCCGGGACAGCACTATGGCTACACCTTC	CASSPPGQHYGYTF
.	TRBD1	TRBV7-9	TRBJ2-2	TGTGCCAGCAGTCTAGGGGGCGCGGACACCGGGGAGCTGTTTTTT	CASSLGGADTGELFF
.	TRBD1	TRBV7-2	TRBJ2-3	TGTGCCAGCACCCCAGGGGGTCCTACGCAGTATTTT	CASTPGGPTQYF
few	.	TRBV5-1	TRBJ2-7	TGCGCCAGCAGCCCCGACACCCTCTACGAGCAGTACTTC	CASSPDTLYEQYF
.	TRBD2	TRBV5-1	TRBJ2-5	TGCGCCAGCAGCTTGGGGTGGACTAGGAGCTCGCAAGAGACCCAGTACTTC	CASSLGWTRSSQETQYF
.	.	TRBV6-4	TRBJ1-3	TGTGCCAGCAGGACCGGGGGTGGCGGAAACACCATATATTTT	CASRTGGGGNTIYF
.	.	TRBV30	TRBJ2-7	TGTGCCTGGAGTGGGTCTCGGGAGCAGTACTTC	CAWSGSREQYF
.	.	TRBV5-1	TRBJ2-7	TGCGCCAGCAGCCCTGACGAGGGAGTATTCTACGAGCAGTACTTC	CASSPDEGVFYEQYF
.	.	TRBV9	TRBJ2-1	TGTGCCAGCAGCGCCAGCTTGGTGGGGGGTTTTAGCAATGAGCAGTTCTTC	CASSASLVGGFSNEQFF
.	TRBD1	TRBV6-5	TRBJ1-1	TGTGCCAGCAGGAGGACAGGCGTGAACACTGAAGCTTTCTTT	CASRRTGVNTEAFF
.	.	TRBV30	TRBJ1-4	TGTGCCTGGAGTCCACAGCCAACTAATGAAAAACTGTTTTTT	CAWSPQPTNEKLFF
.	.	TRBV7-8	TRBJ1-4	TGTGCCAGCAGCCGATATCGGCCTTCGACGGGTGAAAAACTGTTTTTT	CASSRYRPSTGEKLFF
.	.	TRBV24-1	TRBJ1-2	TGTGCCACCGATCGACCCCACAGGGTATTGCCCAACTATGGCTACACCTTC	CATDRPHRVLPNYGYTF
.	.	TRBV5-1	TRBJ2-2	TGCGCCAGCAGCTTAGACTCAAACGGGGAGCTGTTTTTT	CASSLDSNGELFF
.	.	TRBV7-2	TRBJ1-1	TGTGCCAGCAGCCCCCCTAGCATGAACACTGAAGCTTTCTTT	CASSPPSMNTEAFF
.	TRBD1	TRBV11-2	TRBJ1-1	TGTGCCAGCAGCTTGGACAGGGGAAGGGGAGGGGCTTTCTTT	CASSLDRGRGGAFF
.	TRBD1	TRBV19	TRBJ1-1	TGTGCCAGTAGTCCACAGACAGGGGGAGTTACTGAAGCTTTCTTT	CASSPQTGGVTEAFF
once	.	TRBV6-1	TRBJ1-2	TGTGCCAGCAGTGAAGGAGGGTGGGCTGGCTACACCTTC	CASSEGGWAGYTF
.	.	TRBV5-1	TRBJ1-1	TGCGCCAGCAGCTTGGGAAGCAGGGCAGTTGAAGCTTTCTTT	CASSLGSRAVEAFF
.	.	TRBV28	TRBJ2-5	TGTGCCAGCAGTCCCGCTCTAAAAGAGACCCAGTACTTC	CASSPALKETQYF
.	TRBD2	TRBV7-3	TRBJ2-3	TGTGCCAGCTCCGCGGGGGTTAGCACAGATACGCAGTATTTT	CASSAGVSTDTQYF
few	TRBD1	TRBV5-1	TRBJ2-7	TGCGCCAGCAGCTGGACGGGACAGACCTACGAGCAGTACTTC	CASSWTGQTYEQYF
.	TRBD1	TRBV15	TRBJ1-3	TGTGCCACCAGCAGACCGCAGGGGGGAAGTGGAAACACCATATATTTT	CATSRPQGGSGNTIYF
.	TRBD2	TRBV5-1	TRBJ2-7	TGCGCCAGCAGCTTGGGAAGCTCTCGGGGGGAAGGGCAGTACTTC	CASSLGSSRGEGQYF
.	.	TRBV9	TRBJ2-3	TGTGCCAGCAGCGTACTAGCTATCACAGATACGCAGTATTTT	CASSVLAITDTQYF
.	.	TRBV10-3	TRBJ1-3	TGTGCCATCAGTGGGGCCAAAAGTCACTTTGGAAACACCATATATTTT	CAISGAKSHFGNTIYF
.	TRBD1	TRBV25-1	TRBJ2-7	TGTGCCAGCACCTCGACAGGGGTGGGGTACGAGCAGTACTTC	CASTSTGVGYEQYF
.	.	TRBV7-3	TRBJ2-1	TGTGCCAGCAGCTCCAGCGATGAGCAGTTCTTC	CASSSSDEQFF
.	TRBD2	TRBV19	TRBJ2-3	TGTGCCAGTCGGACTAGTCAGAGGACAGATACGCAGTATTTT	CASRTSQRTDTQYF
.	.	TRBV7-2	TRBJ1-2	TGTGCCAGCAGCTTGAGAGAGACAGGCAAATATGGCTACACCTTC	CASSLRETGKYGYTF
.	.	TRBV29-1	TRBJ1-5	TGCAGCGCCGGCCTGGGAGGCAATCAGCCCCAGCATTTT	CSAGLGGNQPQHF
.	.	TRBV5-1	TRBJ2-5	TGCGCCAGCAGCTTGGCGGGACAATTTATCGAGACCCAGTACTTC	CASSLAGQFIETQYF
.	TRBD1	TRBV5-1	TRBJ2-7	TGCGCCAGCAGCCAGGACAGGGGGTCCTACGAGCAGTACTTC	CASSQDRGSYEQYF
.	TRBD1	TRBV18	TRBJ1-2	TGTGCCAGCTCACCAAGCCGGGACAGGGTTTTATTGGGCTACACCTTC	CASSPSRDRVLLGYTF
.	.	TRBV4-1	TRBJ2-1	TGCGCCAGCAGCCAAGAGCGGGGGCTGGGGCGGCAGTTCTTC	CASSQERGLGRQFF
.	.	TRBV28	TRBJ1-2	TGTGCCAGCAGTTTGGGGCAGACAGTGAGCTACACCTTC	CASSLGQTVSYTF
once	.	TRBV21-1	TRBJ1-1	TGTGCCAGCAGCAAAGAGGGTCAAAAACAGGGGTGTGCGAACACTGAAGCTTTCTTT	CASSKEGQKQGCANTEAFF
.	.	TRBV2	TRBJ1-6	TGTGCCAGCAGTGGGGCCAGATCACCCCTCCACTTT	CASSGARSPLHF
.	.	TRBV7-9	TRBJ1-2	TGTGCCAGCAGCTTAGACTACTATGGCTACACCTTC	CASSLDYYGYTF
.	TRBD1	TRBV15	TRBJ1-1	TGTGCCACCAGCAGAGATCTAGGCAGGGGGACCTTGAACACTGAAGCTTTCTTT	CATSRDLGRGTLNTEAFF
.	.	TRBV6-1	TRBJ2-5	TGTGCCAGCAGTGAAGAGCGAGAGACCCAGTACTTC	CASSEERETQYF
.	TRBD1	TRBV5-1	TRBJ2-7	TGCGCCAGCAGCTTGGGGACAGGGGAGGGCGAGCAGTACTTC	CASSLGTGEGEQYF
.	TRBD2	TRBV28	TRBJ2-3	TGTGCCAGCAGTTTTCTGCGGGGGGGCACAGATACGCAGTATTTT	CASSFLRGGTDTQYF
.	TRBD1	TRBV5-1	TRBJ1-1	TGCGCCAGCAGTCCCACCGGGACAGGCACTGAAGCTTTCTTT	CASSPTGTGTEAFF
.	TRBD1	TRBV5-6	TRBJ2-3	TGTGCCAGCAGCCGCTCGGGACAGATCACAGATACGCAGTATTTT	CASSRSGQITDTQYF
once	.	TRBV27	TRBJ1-1	TGTGCCAGCAGTCGCCGGGGGGGGGCCTTGAACACTGAAGCTTTCTTT	CASSRRGGALNTEAFF
.	TRBD1	TRBV28	TRBJ1-6	TGTGCCGGCCGGTGGGGACAGGGCAATTCACCCCTCCACTTT	CAGRWGQGNSPLHF
few	.	TRBV19	TRBJ2-5	TGTGCCAGTAGTATCAGGGTCCGAGAGACCCAGTACTTC	CASSIRVRETQYF
.	.	TRBV7-9	TRBJ2-3	TGTGCCAGCAGCTTACTGAGCACAGATACGCAGTATTTT	CASSLLSTDTQYF